These T cell receptor beta chains were read from a single sample in a study of blood T cell repertoires in COVID-19. Sequencing used immunoSEQ multiplex PCR; TCRdb keeps in-frame clones, though not all of them. The sample records some 300,000 clones, 70% to 90% being singletons. Sequencing input: peripheral blood. Receptors were obtained from a woman aged 25-40 years who had recovered from COVID-19. Each CDR3 is given with its conserved first and last residue. The D gene is left open where the match is weak. Size values are once, few and many counts, or a class for expanded clones, and some rows have none.

J gene	V gene	D gene	clone size	CDR3 protein	CDR3 DNA
TRBJ1-2	TRBV28	TRBD1	-	CASSIGTGRNYGYTF	TGTGCCAGCAGTATCGGGACAGGACGAAACTATGGCTACACCTTC
TRBJ2-5	TRBV29-1	-	-	CSVEARAETQYF	TGCAGCGTTGAAGCCAGGGCAGAGACCCAGTACTTC
TRBJ2-2	TRBV3-1/TRBV3-2	TRBD1	-	CASSQEGQGKTRGELFF	TGTGCCAGCAGCCAAGAGGGACAGGGTAAAACCCGCGGGGAGCTGTTTTTT
TRBJ2-3	TRBV15	-	-	CAISLRHTDTQYF	TGTGCCATTTCCCTCAGACACACAGATACGCAGTATTTT
TRBJ2-5	TRBV28	TRBD2	-	CASSTKAPLAFQETQYF	TGTGCCAGCAGTACGAAGGCCCCACTAGCGTTTCAAGAGACCCAGTACTTC
TRBJ2-1	TRBV7-2	TRBD1	-	CASSLRTLIGTGSYNEQFF	TGTGCCAGCAGCTTACGTACTTTGATTGGGACAGGGTCCTACAATGAGCAGTTCTTC
TRBJ2-5	TRBV10-3	TRBD1	-	CAISSGTGGGETQYF	TGTGCCATCAGCTCCGGGACAGGGGGGGGAGAGACCCAGTACTTC
TRBJ2-3	TRBV11-2	TRBD1	-	CASSTTPGTGFLSTDTQYF	TGTGCCAGCAGTACCACCCCTGGGACAGGGTTTCTTAGCACAGATACGCAGTATTTT
TRBJ1-1	TRBV2	TRBD1	few	CASRTGAVMNTEAFF	TGTGCCAGCAGGACAGGGGCCGTGATGAACACTGAAGCTTTCTTT
TRBJ2-5	TRBV27	TRBD1	-	CAIRDSVQETQYF	TGTGCCATCCGGGACAGCGTCCAAGAGACCCAGTACTTC
TRBJ2-2	TRBV24-1	-	-	CATSDLKAPRDTGELFF	TGTGCCACCAGTGATTTGAAGGCACCCCGGGACACCGGGGAGCTGTTTTTT
TRBJ1-4	TRBV5-4	-	-	CASSSHAGESEKLFF	TGTGCCAGCAGCTCCCATGCAGGGGAATCAGAAAAACTGTTTTTT
TRBJ1-5	TRBV24-1	-	-	CATSDSRGQSNQPQHF	TGTGCCACCAGTGATTCGAGAGGGCAGAGCAATCAGCCCCAGCATTTT
TRBJ1-5	TRBV6-5	-	once	CASGGTGMGPQHF	TGTGCCAGCGGGGGGACCGGCATGGGGCCCCAGCATTTT
TRBJ2-7	TRBV18	-	-	CASSAGSPYEQYF	TGTGCCAGCTCAGCCGGGTCTCCCTACGAGCAGTACTTC
TRBJ2-7	TRBV4-1	-	-	CASSQSSGRVYEQYF	TGCGCCAGCAGCCAAAGTTCGGGCAGGGTTTACGAGCAGTACTTC
TRBJ1-1	TRBV11-2	-	-	CASSISGIQDTEAFF	TGTGCCAGCAGCATCTCAGGGATTCAGGACACTGAAGCTTTCTTT
TRBJ1-2	TRBV6-2/TRBV6-3	-	-	CASSYEGRYGYTF	TGTGCCAGCAGTTACGAGGGCCGGTATGGCTACACCTTC
TRBJ1-2	TRBV28	-	-	CASSSRVRDYGYTF	TGTGCCAGCAGTTCCCGGGTGAGGGATTATGGCTACACCTTC
TRBJ2-4	TRBV3-1/TRBV3-2	-	few	CASSQGRRGRNSIAKNIQYF	TGTGCCAGCAGCCAAGGGAGGCGGGGGCGAAATTCAATAGCCAAAAACATTCAGTACTTC
TRBJ1-2	TRBV28	TRBD1	-	CASSLGDRGYGYTF	TGTGCCAGCAGTTTAGGGGACAGGGGTTATGGCTACACCTTC
TRBJ2-3	TRBV4-2	TRBD2	-	CASSRSGLAGGQDTQYF	TGTGCCAGCAGCCGATCGGGACTAGCGGGGGGGCAAGATACGCAGTATTTT
TRBJ1-2	TRBV2	TRBD1	once	CASTRQGGYGYTF	TGTGCCAGCACCCGACAGGGCGGGTATGGCTACACCTTC
TRBJ2-3	TRBV6-5	TRBD1	once	CASSYNRGSDTQYF	TGTGCCAGCAGTTACAACAGGGGAAGTGATACGCAGTATTTT
TRBJ1-2	TRBV7-2	-	-	CASSLVGRVNYGYTF	TGTGCCAGCAGCTTAGTGGGGAGGGTTAACTATGGCTACACCTTC
TRBJ2-7	TRBV6-2/TRBV6-3	-	-	CASSLNLRQTYEQYF	TGTGCCAGCAGCCTCAACCTTAGACAGACCTACGAGCAGTACTTC
TRBJ1-4	TRBV28	TRBD1	-	CASSQQGISEKLFF	TGTGCCAGCAGTCAACAGGGGATAAGTGAAAAACTGTTTTTT
TRBJ2-1	TRBV29-1	TRBD2	-	CSVLGGTLYNEQFF	TGCAGCGTTCTGGGGGGGACCCTTTACAATGAGCAGTTCTTC
TRBJ2-1	TRBV6-2/TRBV6-3	-	once	CASSSGWSEQFF	TGTGCCAGCAGTTCTGGGTGGAGTGAGCAGTTCTTC
TRBJ1-1	TRBV7-6	-	-	CASSLVAHQGTEAFF	TGTGCCAGCAGCTTAGTGGCACACCAGGGGACTGAAGCTTTCTTT
TRBJ1-1	TRBV19	-	-	CATSRQGNTEAFF	TGTGCCACCTCTCGGCAGGGGAACACTGAAGCTTTCTTT
TRBJ2-1	TRBV13	TRBD1	-	CASSLGGQGDDEQFF	TGTGCCAGCAGCTTAGGGGGACAGGGGGACGATGAGCAGTTCTTC